This TCR beta chain was sequenced for a study of blood T cell repertoires in COVID-19. The method was immunoSEQ multiplex PCR; TCRdb's version includes in-frame clones alone and lacks a portion of them. Among roughly 70,000 clones listed, approximately 81% were seen once. This CDR3 region has 13 residues. Trimming pared 8 bases from V and 2 bases from J, leaving 10 bases between. Germline V gene sequence: CDR1 MNHNY, CDR2 SVGAGI (reference sequence). The chain links TRBV6-6 to TRBJ1-5, with a tentative D call TRBD1 (5 bases). The sequence was obtained from a woman older than 75 with active or convalescent COVID-19. Sequencing was done on a sample of peripheral blood. For the CDR3, the DNA is TGTGCCAGCCAAGGGGAGGGCAATCAGCCCCAGCATTTT. Translation: CASQGEGNQPQHF.